The T cell receptor (beta chain) described here comes from a study of shared clonotypes between healthy human individuals. Healthy adults negative for HIV, lacking recent acute infections or vaccinations, served as donors. For unsorted samples, genomic DNA was extracted from approximately 90 million PBMCs. Trimming removed 2 bases at V and 3 bases at J, with 5 bases between. Germline V gene data show CDR1 as SNHLY and CDR2 as FYNNEI. The CDR3 has 12 amino acids. As concerns this clone: Other DNA variants within this sample encode the same CDR3.

The sequenced material, unsorted PBMC DNA, was run on ten immunoSEQ deep assay plates. Some clones are missing from TCRdb's copy, which holds only in-frame ones; the method was immunoSEQ multiplex PCR. The sample holds some 480,000 clones, roughly 85% seen once. The sequence was collected from a woman between 40 and 55 years old in good health. Some clones in this sample may be carry-over from other donors' samples. Sample: PBMCs. The J gene is TRBJ2-7, the V gene TRBV2; D unclear. The CDR3 spells CASSEMGYEQYF. As DNA, the CDR3 is TGTGCCAGCAGTGAAATGGGCTACGAGCAGTACTTC.